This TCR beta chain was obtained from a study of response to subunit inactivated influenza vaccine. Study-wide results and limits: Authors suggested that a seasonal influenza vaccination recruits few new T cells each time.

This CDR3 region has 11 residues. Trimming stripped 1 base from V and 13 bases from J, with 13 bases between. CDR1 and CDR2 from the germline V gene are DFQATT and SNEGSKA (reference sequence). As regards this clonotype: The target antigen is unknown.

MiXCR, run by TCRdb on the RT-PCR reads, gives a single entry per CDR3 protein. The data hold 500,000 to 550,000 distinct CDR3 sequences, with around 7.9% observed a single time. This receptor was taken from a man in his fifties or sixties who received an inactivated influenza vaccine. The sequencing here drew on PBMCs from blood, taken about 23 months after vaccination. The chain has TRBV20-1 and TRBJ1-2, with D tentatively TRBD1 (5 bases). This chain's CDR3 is CSARAAPGVTF. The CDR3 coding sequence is TGCAGTGCTAGAGCCGCACCGGGGGTCACCTTC.